A selection of T cell receptor beta chains follows, all from one sample in a study of vaccination and CD4 T cells after COVID-19. These receptors have no known antigen. TCRdb independently ran MiXCR on the PCR reads; one entry per CDR3 protein. The sample has fewer than 20,000 distinct CDR3 sequences, approximately 57% seen once. Sample: CD4+ T cells from blood, cultured in vitro, taken before SARS-CoV-2 vaccination. The receptors derive from a human donor who had recovered from COVID-19. The conserved cysteine and the conserved F or W are not part of the CDR3 here.

v_call,cdr3_aa
TRBV20-1,SARVSRLAGGLGGETQY
TRBV28,ASSPSSGTRSSYEQY
TRBV12-3/TRBV12-4,ASSYENRGRYGYT
TRBV20-1,SAQLGGGPDKQY
TRBV7-8,ASSLEFLDRRRNYGYT
TRBV25-1,ASSETAANQPQH
TRBV7-9,ASSSEQF
TRBV20-1,SARGTPNTEAF
TRBV28,ASSSPGTDTQY
TRBV30,AGLFRETGEAF
TRBV18,ASSPRGTDTQY
TRBV5-8,ASSDRDSSGYT
TRBV20-1,SARPAGGNQPQH
TRBV20-1,SANTGAGRWNERY
TRBV7-8,ASSLSGQVGQPQH
TRBV15,ATSRRGPNEQF
TRBV6-4,ATIHEDGGTNYGYT
TRBV19,ASSRAPEIQETQY
TRBV28,ASTTPSGGVQPQH
TRBV6-2/TRBV6-3,ASSRLDRAKNTDTQY